The sample holds a few counts of the clone carrying this T cell receptor (beta chain). The antigen is not known. The germline V gene encodes CDR1 SNHLY and CDR2 FYNNEI. The CDR3 sequence is 12 residues long. Trimming at V came to 8 bases and at J to 4 bases, leaving 2 bases not matched to a gene. TCRdb used MiXCR to reprocess the 5' RACE reads, holding one entry per CDR3 protein. The sample has some 97,000 distinct CDR3 sequences; 5.5% to 7% are singletons. The data derive from a study of identical twins. General study findings and limits: Part of the zero-insertion signal could reflect confounding by invariant MAIT and iNKT cells. Model-predicted out-of-frame TCR alpha sharing fell below observed values in monozygotic twins.

This clonotype was sampled from a woman in her forties or fifties in good health. The chain uses TRBV2 and TRBJ1-5, with 7 bases that match TRBD1. The sequenced sample consisted of memory T cells sorted from blood. The CDR3 spells CASQGGNQPQHF. As DNA, the CDR3 is TGTGCCAGCCAGGGGGGAAATCAGCCCCAGCATTTT.